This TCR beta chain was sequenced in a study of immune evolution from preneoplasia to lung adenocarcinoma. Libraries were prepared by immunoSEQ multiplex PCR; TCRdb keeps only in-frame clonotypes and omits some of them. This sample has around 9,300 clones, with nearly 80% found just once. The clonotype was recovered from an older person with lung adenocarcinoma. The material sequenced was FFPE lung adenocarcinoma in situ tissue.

Here the CDR3 reads CASRRQGKNTGELFF. CDR3 DNA: TGTGCCAGTAGAAGACAGGGGAAGAACACCGGGGAGCTGTTTTTT. V and J are TRBV19 and TRBJ2-2; 8 positions agree with TRBD1. Trimming removed 6 bases from V and 1 base from J; junction bases left unmatched: 4. The CDR3 contains 15 residues. The germline CDR1 and CDR2 sequences are LNHDA and SQIVND (reference sequence).